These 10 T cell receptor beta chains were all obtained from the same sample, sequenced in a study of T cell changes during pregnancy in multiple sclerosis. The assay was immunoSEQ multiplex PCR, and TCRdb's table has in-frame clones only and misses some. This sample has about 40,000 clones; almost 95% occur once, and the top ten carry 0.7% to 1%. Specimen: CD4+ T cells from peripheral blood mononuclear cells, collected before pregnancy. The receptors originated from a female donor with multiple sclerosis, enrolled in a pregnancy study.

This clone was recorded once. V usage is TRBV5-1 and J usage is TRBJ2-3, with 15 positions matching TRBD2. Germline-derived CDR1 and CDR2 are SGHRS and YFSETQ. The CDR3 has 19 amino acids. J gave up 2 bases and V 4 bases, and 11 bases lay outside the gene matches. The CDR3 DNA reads TGCGCCAGCAGCCCCACCGGGACTAGCGGGAGGACCTCCACAGATACGCAGTATTTT. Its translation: CASSPTGTSGRTSTDTQYF.

The CDR3 sequence: CASSISGTSGYNEQFF. The CDR3 DNA is TGTGCCAGCAGTATCTCCGGGACTAGCGGATACAATGAGCAGTTCTTC. The chain combines TRBV7-2 with TRBJ2-1; 11 bases map to TRBD2. Trimming at V came to 6 bases and at J to 4 bases, leaving 8 bases not matched to a gene. This CDR3 is built from 16 residues. Germline V gene data show CDR1 as SGHTA and CDR2 as FQGNSA.

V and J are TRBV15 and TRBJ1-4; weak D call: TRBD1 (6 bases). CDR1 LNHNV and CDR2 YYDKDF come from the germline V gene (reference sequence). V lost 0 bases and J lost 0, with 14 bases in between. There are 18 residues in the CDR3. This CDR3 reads CATSRDPQTGPTNEKLFF. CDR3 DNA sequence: TGTGCCACCAGCAGAGATCCTCAGACAGGACCAACTAATGAAAAACTGTTTTTT.

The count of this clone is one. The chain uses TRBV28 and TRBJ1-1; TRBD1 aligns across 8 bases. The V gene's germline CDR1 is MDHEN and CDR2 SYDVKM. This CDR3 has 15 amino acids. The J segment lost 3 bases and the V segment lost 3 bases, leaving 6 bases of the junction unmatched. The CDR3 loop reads CASSLRTGTYTEAFF. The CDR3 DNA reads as TGTGCCAGCAGTTTGAGGACAGGGACGTACACTGAAGCTTTCTTT.

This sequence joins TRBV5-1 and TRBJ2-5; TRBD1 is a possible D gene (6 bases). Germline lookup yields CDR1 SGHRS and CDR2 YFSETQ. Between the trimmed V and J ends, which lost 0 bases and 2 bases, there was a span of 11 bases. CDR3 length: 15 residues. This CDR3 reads CASSLARTGQETQYF. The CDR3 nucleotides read TGCGCCAGCAGCTTGGCCAGAACAGGGCAAGAGACCCAGTACTTC.

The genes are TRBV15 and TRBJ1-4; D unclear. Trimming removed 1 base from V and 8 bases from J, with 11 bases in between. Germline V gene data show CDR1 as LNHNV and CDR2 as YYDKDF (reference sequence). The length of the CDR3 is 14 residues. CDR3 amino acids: CATSRVEPGEKLFF. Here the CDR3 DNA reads TGTGCCACCAGCAGAGTGGAGCCCGGAGAAAAACTGTTTTTT.

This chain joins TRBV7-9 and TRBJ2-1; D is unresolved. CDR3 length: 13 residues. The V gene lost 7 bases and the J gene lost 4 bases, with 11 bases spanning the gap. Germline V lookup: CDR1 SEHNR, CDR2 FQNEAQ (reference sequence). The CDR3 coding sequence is TGTGCCAGCACTTTGGCGGCATACAATGAGCAGTTCTTC. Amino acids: CASTLAAYNEQFF.

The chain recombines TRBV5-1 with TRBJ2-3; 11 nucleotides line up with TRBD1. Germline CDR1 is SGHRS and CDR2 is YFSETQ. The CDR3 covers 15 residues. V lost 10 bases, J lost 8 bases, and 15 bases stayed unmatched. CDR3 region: CARRQDRGRRGTQYF. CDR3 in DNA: TGCGCCCGCCGCCAGGACAGGGGGCGTCGGGGTACGCAGTATTTT.

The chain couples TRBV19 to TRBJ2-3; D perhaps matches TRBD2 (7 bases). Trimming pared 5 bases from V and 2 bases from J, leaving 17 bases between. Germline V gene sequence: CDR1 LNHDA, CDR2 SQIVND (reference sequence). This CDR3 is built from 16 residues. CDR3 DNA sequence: TGTGCCAGTAGTTCTCCCTGGGGGGGCGCCACAGATACGCAGTATTTT. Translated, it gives CASSSPWGGATDTQYF.

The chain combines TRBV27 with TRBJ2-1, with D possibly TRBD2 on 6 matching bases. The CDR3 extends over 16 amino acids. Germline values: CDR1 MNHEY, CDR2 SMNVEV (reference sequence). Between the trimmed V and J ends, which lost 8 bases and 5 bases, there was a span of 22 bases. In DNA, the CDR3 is TGTGCCAGCGTGAGGTCTTGGGGCAGGGAGGACAATGAGCAGTTCTTC. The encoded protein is CASVRSWGREDNEQFF.